This TCR beta chain was captured by sequencing in a study of cytomegalovirus exposure and HLA in healthy donors. About the study: HLA-typed donors were the source of around 87 million unique TCRs, which an early data release held. Study outcomes and limitations: TCR association rates varied by HLA locus in a later analysis, with DRB1 highest and HLA-C lowest.

Both 60 Vbeta primers and 13 Jbeta primers went into the PCR. TCRdb's copy holds only in-frame clones and misses some; the assay was immunoSEQ multiplex PCR. Of about 190,000 clones listed, roughly four fifths are singletons. Trimming removed 0 bases from V and 11 bases from J, with 11 bases in between. This CDR3 is 12 amino acids long. CDR1 SGHRS and CDR2 YFSETQ come from the germline V gene. This clone has a handful of counts. As yet, its antigen is unknown. The TCR was taken from a woman in her 30s in good health and CMV-seropositive. Source material: PBMCs. The chain combines TRBV5-1 with TRBJ1-1; maybe TRBD1 (6 bases). In nucleotides, the CDR3 is TGCGCCAGCAGCTTGGATGAGCAGGGGGCTTTCTTT. It is translated as CASSLDEQGAFF.